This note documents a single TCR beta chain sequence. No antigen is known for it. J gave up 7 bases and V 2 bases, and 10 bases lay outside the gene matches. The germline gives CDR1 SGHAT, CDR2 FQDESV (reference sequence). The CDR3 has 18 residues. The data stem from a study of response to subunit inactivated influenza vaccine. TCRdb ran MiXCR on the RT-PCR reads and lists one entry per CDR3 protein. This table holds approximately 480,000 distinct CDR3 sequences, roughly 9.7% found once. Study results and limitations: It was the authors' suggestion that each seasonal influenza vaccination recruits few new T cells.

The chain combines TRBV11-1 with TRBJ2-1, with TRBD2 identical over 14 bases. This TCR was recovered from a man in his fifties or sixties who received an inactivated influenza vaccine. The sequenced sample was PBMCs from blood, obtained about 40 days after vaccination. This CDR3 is CASSLPPRLAGGKNEQFF. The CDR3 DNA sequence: TGTGCCAGCAGCTTACCCCCAAGACTAGCGGGAGGGAAAAATGAGCAGTTCTTC.